What follows describes a single T cell receptor beta chain. The CDR3 extends over 15 amino acids. Germline CDR1 and CDR2: SGHVS and FNYEAQ. V was clipped by 1 base and J by 4 bases, with 14 bases between them. No patient received treatment before thyroid surgery. TCRdb re-processed the PCR reads through MiXCR. The sample consists of approximately 44,000 clones, roughly 26% of them appearing once. This entry is derived from a study of metastatic and nonmetastatic thyroid tumors. The clonotype was recovered from a female donor with papillary thyroid cancer or a benign thyroid nodule (not recorded which). Some clones in this sample may be carry-over from other donors' samples. The chain combines TRBV7-6 with TRBJ2-7, with D unresolved. The specimen sequenced was tumor tissue. The CDR3 coding sequence is TGTGCCAGCAGCTTAGAAGACTCGCACTCTTACGAGCAGTACTTC. Residues: CASSLEDSHSYEQYF.